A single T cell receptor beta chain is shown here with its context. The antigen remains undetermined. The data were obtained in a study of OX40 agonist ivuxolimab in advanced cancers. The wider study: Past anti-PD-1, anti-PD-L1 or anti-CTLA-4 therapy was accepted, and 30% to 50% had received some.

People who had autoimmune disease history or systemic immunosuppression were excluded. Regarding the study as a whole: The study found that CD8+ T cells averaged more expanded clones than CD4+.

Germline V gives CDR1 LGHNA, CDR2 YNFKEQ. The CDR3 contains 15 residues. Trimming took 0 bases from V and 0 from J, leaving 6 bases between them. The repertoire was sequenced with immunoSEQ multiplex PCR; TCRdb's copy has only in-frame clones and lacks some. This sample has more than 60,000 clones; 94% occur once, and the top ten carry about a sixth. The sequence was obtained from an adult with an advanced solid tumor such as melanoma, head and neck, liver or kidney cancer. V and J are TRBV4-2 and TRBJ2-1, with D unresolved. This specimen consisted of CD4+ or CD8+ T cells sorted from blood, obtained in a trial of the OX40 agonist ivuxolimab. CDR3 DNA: TGTGCCAGCAGCCAAGAAGACCGCTCCTACAATGAGCAGTTCTTC. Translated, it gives CASSQEDRSYNEQFF.